A selection of T cell receptor beta chains follows, all from one sample in a study of T cells in localized non-small cell lung cancer. This table comes from immunoSEQ multiplex PCR, and its TCRdb copy is limited to in-frame clones, with some not included. The table includes about 36,000 clones, roughly 85% detected once. The sequences come from peripheral blood, collected before any cancer treatment. All receptors come from a woman aged 40-69 years with stage I lung adenocarcinoma. Each CDR3 is given with its conserved first and last residue. Each record gives: CDR3 protein, CDR3 DNA, D gene, clone size, V gene, J gene. A D gene is named only where the DNA matches it firmly. Expanded clones are given a class, and other clones once, few, many or no size at all.

CDR3aa: CSAGTASSYNEQFF
CDR3nt: TGCAGCGCCGGGACGGCGAGCTCCTACAATGAGCAGTTCTTC
d_gene: .
abundance: few
v_gene: TRBV29-1
j_gene: TRBJ2-1

CDR3aa: CASTPTRGAESYNSPLHF
CDR3nt: TGTGCCAGTACCCCGACTCGGGGTGCCGAATCCTATAATTCACCCCTCCACTTT
d_gene: .
abundance: .
v_gene: TRBV19
j_gene: TRBJ1-6

CDR3aa: CASSAGLGKMNTEAFF
CDR3nt: TGTGCCAGCAGTGCGGGTCTCGGAAAAATGAACACTGAAGCTTTCTTT
d_gene: .
abundance: .
v_gene: TRBV2
j_gene: TRBJ1-1

CDR3aa: CASSPDRVRGYTF
CDR3nt: TGTGCCAGCAGTCCGGACAGGGTACGAGGCTACACCTTC
d_gene: TRBD1
abundance: .
v_gene: TRBV28
j_gene: TRBJ1-2

CDR3aa: CASSQDAERTDTQYF
CDR3nt: TGCGCCAGCAGCCAAGATGCGGAACGCACAGATACGCAGTATTTT
d_gene: .
abundance: .
v_gene: TRBV4-3
j_gene: TRBJ2-3

CDR3aa: CASRGFTRGAYEQYF
CDR3nt: TGTGCCAGCAGAGGTTTTACAAGGGGTGCCTACGAGCAGTACTTC
d_gene: .
abundance: .
v_gene: TRBV6-1
j_gene: TRBJ2-7

CDR3aa: CASSRTVQETQYF
CDR3nt: TGTGCCAGCAGCAGGACAGTCCAAGAGACCCAGTACTTC
d_gene: .
abundance: .
v_gene: TRBV6-6
j_gene: TRBJ2-5

CDR3aa: CASSQAGGPEAFF
CDR3nt: TGCGCCAGCAGCCAGGCTGGGGGTCCTGAAGCTTTCTTT
d_gene: .
abundance: .
v_gene: TRBV4-1
j_gene: TRBJ1-1

CDR3aa: CASSPSGTGTYNEQFF
CDR3nt: TGTGCCAGCTCACCGTCCGGGACAGGGACGTACAATGAGCAGTTCTTC
d_gene: TRBD1
abundance: .
v_gene: TRBV18
j_gene: TRBJ2-1

CDR3aa: CASSVAGQGIQETQYF
CDR3nt: TGTGCCAGCAGCGTAGCCGGACAGGGGATACAAGAGACCCAGTACTTC
d_gene: TRBD1
abundance: .
v_gene: TRBV9
j_gene: TRBJ2-5

CDR3aa: CASSSYRGGIEKLFF
CDR3nt: TGTGCCAGCAGCTCGTACAGGGGAGGTATTGAAAAACTGTTTTTT
d_gene: TRBD1
abundance: .
v_gene: TRBV7-6
j_gene: TRBJ1-4

CDR3aa: CASMRGSYGYTF
CDR3nt: TGTGCCAGTATGCGGGGGAGCTATGGCTACACCTTC
d_gene: .
abundance: .
v_gene: TRBV19
j_gene: TRBJ1-2

CDR3aa: CASSYTGAGEQYF
CDR3nt: TGTGCCAGCAGTTATACAGGGGCCGGCGAGCAGTACTTC
d_gene: TRBD1
abundance: .
v_gene: TRBV7-2
j_gene: TRBJ2-7

CDR3aa: CASSSSSGGELGEQFF
CDR3nt: TGCGCCAGCAGCTCCTCCAGCGGGGGCGAACTTGGTGAGCAGTTCTTC
d_gene: TRBD2
abundance: .
v_gene: TRBV5-1
j_gene: TRBJ2-1

CDR3aa: CASSEPGPIGSYTF
CDR3nt: TGTGCCAGCAGCGAACCGGGTCCGATCGGCAGCTACACCTTC
d_gene: .
abundance: once
v_gene: TRBV9
j_gene: TRBJ1-2

CDR3aa: CAWSVPRVYVLTF
CDR3nt: TGTGCCTGGAGTGTACCCAGGGTGTACGTCCTGACTTTC
d_gene: .
abundance: .
v_gene: TRBV30
j_gene: TRBJ2-6

CDR3aa: CASSYSTVNQPQHF
CDR3nt: TGTGCCAGCAGTTACTCGACAGTTAATCAGCCCCAGCATTTT
d_gene: .
abundance: .
v_gene: TRBV6-6
j_gene: TRBJ1-5

CDR3aa: CASTAGGTQYF
CDR3nt: TGTGCCAGCACCGCCGGGGGTACGCAGTATTTT
d_gene: .
abundance: .
v_gene: TRBV11-2
j_gene: TRBJ2-3

CDR3aa: CASRQEGQASGNTIYF
CDR3nt: TGTGCCAGCAGACAAGAAGGACAAGCCTCTGGAAACACCATATATTTT
d_gene: .
abundance: once
v_gene: TRBV7-9
j_gene: TRBJ1-3

CDR3aa: CASSQEVGLPYEQYF
CDR3nt: TGTGCCAGCAGCCAAGAAGTGGGATTACCTTACGAGCAGTACTTC
d_gene: .
abundance: once
v_gene: TRBV4-2
j_gene: TRBJ2-7

CDR3aa: CASSPQLDEKLFF
CDR3nt: TGTGCCAGCTCACCACAACTGGACGAAAAACTGTTTTTT
d_gene: .
abundance: once
v_gene: TRBV18
j_gene: TRBJ1-4

CDR3aa: CASSYRTNEKLFF
CDR3nt: TGTGCCAGCAGCTACCGGACTAATGAAAAACTGTTTTTT
d_gene: .
abundance: .
v_gene: TRBV5-5
j_gene: TRBJ1-4

CDR3aa: CASSIGRGGHREQFF
CDR3nt: TGTGCCAGTAGTATCGGGCGGGGGGGCCATCGAGAGCAGTTCTTC
d_gene: TRBD2
abundance: few
v_gene: TRBV19
j_gene: TRBJ2-1

CDR3aa: CASSTQAQGNEQFF
CDR3nt: TGTGCCAGCAGCACTCAAGCCCAGGGCAATGAGCAGTTCTTC
d_gene: .
abundance: .
v_gene: TRBV7-8
j_gene: TRBJ2-1

CDR3aa: CASSRFNEQFF
CDR3nt: TGTGCCAGCAGCCGCTTTAATGAGCAGTTCTTC
d_gene: .
abundance: .
v_gene: TRBV7-2
j_gene: TRBJ2-1

CDR3aa: CASSFSGGWDTQYF
CDR3nt: TGTGCCAGCAGCTTCTCAGGGGGCTGGGATACGCAGTATTTT
d_gene: TRBD1
abundance: .
v_gene: TRBV7-9
j_gene: TRBJ2-3

CDR3aa: CASRLPTTMNTEAFF
CDR3nt: TGTGCCAGCAGGTTGCCGACAACCATGAACACTGAAGCTTTCTTT
d_gene: .
abundance: .
v_gene: TRBV28
j_gene: TRBJ1-1

CDR3aa: CASSYLGVYGYTF
CDR3nt: TGTGCCAGCAGTTACCTTGGAGTCTATGGCTACACCTTC
d_gene: .
abundance: .
v_gene: TRBV6-6
j_gene: TRBJ1-2

CDR3aa: CASRGTRYTEAFF
CDR3nt: TGTGCCAGCAGGGGGACACGCTACACTGAAGCTTTCTTT
d_gene: .
abundance: .
v_gene: TRBV6-1
j_gene: TRBJ1-1

CDR3aa: CATSRGQGGDGANVLTF
CDR3nt: TGTGCCACCAGCCGGGGGCAGGGGGGCGATGGGGCCAACGTCCTGACTTTC
d_gene: .
abundance: .
v_gene: TRBV15
j_gene: TRBJ2-6

CDR3aa: CASSDSGTGGRKAFF
CDR3nt: TGTGCCAGTAGTGATTCAGGGACAGGGGGTCGGAAGGCTTTCTTT
d_gene: TRBD1
abundance: .
v_gene: TRBV19
j_gene: TRBJ1-1

CDR3aa: CASSSQGARTEAFF
CDR3nt: TGTGCCAGCTCATCACAGGGGGCGAGGACTGAAGCTTTCTTT
d_gene: TRBD1
abundance: .
v_gene: TRBV18
j_gene: TRBJ1-1

CDR3aa: CASSVLLAGASSYNEQFF
CDR3nt: TGTGCCAGCAGCGTTCTTCTAGCGGGGGCGAGCTCCTACAATGAGCAGTTCTTC
d_gene: TRBD2
abundance: .
v_gene: TRBV13
j_gene: TRBJ2-1

CDR3aa: CASSETTGQGTYEQYF
CDR3nt: TGTGCCAGCAGTGAGACAACGGGACAGGGGACCTACGAGCAGTACTTC
d_gene: TRBD1
abundance: .
v_gene: TRBV2
j_gene: TRBJ2-7

CDR3aa: CASRPPGQGGEQYF
CDR3nt: TGTGCCAGCAGACCACCGGGACAGGGGGGCGAGCAGTACTTC
d_gene: TRBD1
abundance: once
v_gene: TRBV6-6
j_gene: TRBJ2-7

CDR3aa: CATSRASGTEAFF
CDR3nt: TGTGCCACCAGCAGAGCCTCGGGAACTGAAGCTTTCTTT
d_gene: .
abundance: .
v_gene: TRBV15
j_gene: TRBJ1-1

CDR3aa: CASQDRYTVTEAFF
CDR3nt: TGTGCCAGCCAGGACAGGTATACGGTGACTGAAGCTTTCTTT
d_gene: TRBD1
abundance: few
v_gene: TRBV5-4
j_gene: TRBJ1-1

CDR3aa: CASSRERGNTGELFF
CDR3nt: TGTGCCAGCAGTCGGGAGAGGGGAAACACCGGGGAGCTGTTTTTT
d_gene: .
abundance: once
v_gene: TRBV6-5
j_gene: TRBJ2-2

CDR3aa: CARTIQGGTGRSYEQYF
CDR3nt: TGTGCCAGAACCATACAGGGGGGGACAGGGCGATCCTACGAGCAGTACTTC
d_gene: TRBD1
abundance: .
v_gene: TRBV19
j_gene: TRBJ2-7

CDR3aa: CASSYGQNTEAFF
CDR3nt: TGTGCCAGCAGCTACGGTCAAAACACTGAAGCTTTCTTT
d_gene: .
abundance: .
v_gene: TRBV7-9
j_gene: TRBJ1-1

CDR3aa: CASGRKAGTDTGELFF
CDR3nt: TGCGCCAGCGGCCGAAAGGCTGGGACGGACACCGGGGAGCTGTTTTTT
d_gene: .
abundance: .
v_gene: TRBV5-1
j_gene: TRBJ2-2

CDR3aa: CASSIGAGWVTGELFF
CDR3nt: TGTGCCAGTAGTATAGGGGCAGGGTGGGTCACCGGGGAGCTGTTTTTT
d_gene: .
abundance: .
v_gene: TRBV19
j_gene: TRBJ2-2

CDR3aa: CASRGRGTFNTEAFF
CDR3nt: TGTGCCAGTAGGGGCAGGGGGACCTTTAACACTGAAGCTTTCTTT
d_gene: TRBD1
abundance: .
v_gene: TRBV2
j_gene: TRBJ1-1